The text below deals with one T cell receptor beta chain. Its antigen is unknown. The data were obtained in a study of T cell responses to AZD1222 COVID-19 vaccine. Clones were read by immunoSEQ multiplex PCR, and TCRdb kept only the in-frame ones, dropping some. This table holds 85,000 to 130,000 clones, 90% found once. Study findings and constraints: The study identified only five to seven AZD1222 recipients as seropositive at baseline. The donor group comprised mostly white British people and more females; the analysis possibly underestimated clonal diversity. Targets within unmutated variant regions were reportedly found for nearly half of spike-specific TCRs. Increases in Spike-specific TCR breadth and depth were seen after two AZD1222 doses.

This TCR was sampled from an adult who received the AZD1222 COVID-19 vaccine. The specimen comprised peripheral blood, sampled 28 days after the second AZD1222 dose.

The CDR3 spells CASRHGGSETQYF. In DNA form, the CDR3 reads TGTGCCAGCAGGCATGGGGGGAGTGAGACCCAGTACTTC. The gene calls are TRBV6-5 and TRBJ2-5; weak D call: TRBD2 (6 bases). CDR3 length: 13 amino acids. Per germline, CDR1 MNHEY and CDR2 SVGAGI. Trimming cost V 6 bases and J 5 bases, with 13 bases left between them.